This T cell receptor beta chain was sequenced for a study of shared clonotypes between healthy human individuals. Broader study findings: Among donors, the sharing of clonotypes was expected to be influenced by sequencing depth.

Germline CDR1 and CDR2: MNHNS and SASEGT. This CDR3 is 14 amino acids long. V was clipped by 1 base and J by 9 bases, with 16 bases between them. TCRdb keeps only in-frame clones here, not all; method: immunoSEQ multiplex PCR. The table shows about 2 million clones, with over 85% occurring only once. To note about this clone: What it binds is unknown.

The material sequenced was naive CD4+ T cells sorted from blood. As to subset: CD45RA+ positively selected. This TCR was recovered from a man younger than 35 in good health. The V call is TRBV6-1, the J call TRBJ2-7; D is perhaps TRBD2 (5 bases). In nucleotides, the CDR3 is TGTGCCAGCAGTGAAGGGCTAGCTCGTTTTGGGCAGTACTTC. Translation gives CASSEGLARFGQYF.